This record concerns one TCR beta chain sequence. The antigen is undetermined. The CDR3 is 20 residues long. This sample was included in a study of cytomegalovirus exposure and HLA in healthy donors. PCR used 60 Vbeta primers and 13 Jbeta primers. Sequencing used immunoSEQ multiplex PCR; TCRdb keeps in-frame clones, though not all of them. Of some 79,000 clones in the sample, about 60% were seen once. Study outcomes and limitations: Sequencing likely generated an artifact that appeared as a cluster of highly shared sequence variants. For most TCR beta V segments, an earlier analysis put the productive rate at about 87% or about 30% of the time.

This clonotype originated in a woman aged 40 to 50 in good health and CMV-seropositive. Sequences were obtained from PBMCs. The rearrangement uses TRBV21-1 and TRBJ2-5; the D call TRBD1 from the table was never checked on the DNA. TRBV21-1 is noted as a pseudogene. CDR3 residues: CASIGRRDRKKGSGGETQYF. Here the CDR3 DNA reads TGTGCCAGCATCGGCCGACGGGACAGGAAGAAGGGGTCCGGGGGGGAGACCCAGTACTTC.